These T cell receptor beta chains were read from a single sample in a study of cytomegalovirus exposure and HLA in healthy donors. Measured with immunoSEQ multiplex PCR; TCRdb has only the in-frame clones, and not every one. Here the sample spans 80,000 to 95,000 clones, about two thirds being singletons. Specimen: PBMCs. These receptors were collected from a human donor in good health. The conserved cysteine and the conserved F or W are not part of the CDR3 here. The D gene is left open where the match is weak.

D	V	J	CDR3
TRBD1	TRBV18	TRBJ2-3	ASSPVMGTGKADTQY
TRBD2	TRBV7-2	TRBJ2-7	ASSPGLVRYEQY
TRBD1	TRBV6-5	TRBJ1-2	ASRTTGNYGYT
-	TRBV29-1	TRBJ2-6	SVEDNSGANVLT
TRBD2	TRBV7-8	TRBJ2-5	ASSLARTSGLGTQY
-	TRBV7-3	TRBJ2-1	ASSAGLSRPNEQF
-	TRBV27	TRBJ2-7	ASSLTVLSYEQY
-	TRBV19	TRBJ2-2	ASSIGVIAGELF
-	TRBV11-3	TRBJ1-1	ASSLKDPGVGTEAF
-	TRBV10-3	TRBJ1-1	AIRPGQTTEAF
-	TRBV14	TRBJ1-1	AILGRGRNTEAF
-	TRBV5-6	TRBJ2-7	ASSPVQGRGVEQY
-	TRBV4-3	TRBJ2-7	ASSREVISEQY
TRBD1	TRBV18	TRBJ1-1	ASSPIATGTNTEAF
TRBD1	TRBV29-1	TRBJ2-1	SVRGQGLYNEQF
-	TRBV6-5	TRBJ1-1	ASSYAGQNTEAF
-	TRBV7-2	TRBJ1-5	ASSSSGGRNQPQH
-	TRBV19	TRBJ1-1	ASLRGWPMNTEAF
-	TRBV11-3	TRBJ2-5	ASSSVRAVRGGETQY
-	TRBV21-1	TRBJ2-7	ASSSAHRGPFLGSYEQY
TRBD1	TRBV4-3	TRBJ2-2	ASSQGQGVTGELF
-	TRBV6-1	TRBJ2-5	ASSDPAVQRETQY
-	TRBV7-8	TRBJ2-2	ASSLVRNTGELF
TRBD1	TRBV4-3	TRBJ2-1	ASSQEGQGTRDEQF
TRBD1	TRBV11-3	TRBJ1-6	ASSLVFGQGDSPLH
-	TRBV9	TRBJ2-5	ASSVEVRETQY
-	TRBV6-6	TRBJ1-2	ASSYGFEAYGYT
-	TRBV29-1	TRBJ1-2	SVGGRSGYT
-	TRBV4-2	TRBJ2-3	ASSLTPTDTQY
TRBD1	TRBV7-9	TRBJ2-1	ASSSLQGAPYNEQF
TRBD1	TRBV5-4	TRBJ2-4	ASSLGQGGIKNIQY
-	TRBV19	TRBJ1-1	ASSLGQGRAF
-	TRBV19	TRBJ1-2	ASMGLNYGYT
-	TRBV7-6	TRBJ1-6	ASSLGRVGSPLH
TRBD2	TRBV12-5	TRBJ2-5	ASGFGLAGVLETQY
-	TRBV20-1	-	SAGSSYEQY
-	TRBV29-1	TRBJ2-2	SVDGPGGGELF
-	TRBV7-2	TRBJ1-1	ASLRQLNTEAF
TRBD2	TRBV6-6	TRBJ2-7	ASILLAGGLYEQY
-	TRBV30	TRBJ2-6	AWSYGSGANVLT
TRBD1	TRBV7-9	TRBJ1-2	ASSLAGQAYYGYT
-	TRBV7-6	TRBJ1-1	ASSLGLQGSNTEAF
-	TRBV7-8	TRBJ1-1	ASSPVFGPMNTEAF
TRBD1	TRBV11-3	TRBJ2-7	ASSFDRDLAYEQY
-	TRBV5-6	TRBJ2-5	ASRSQETQY